Listed here are 21 T cell receptor beta chains from one sample, sequenced in a study of cytomegalovirus exposure and HLA in healthy donors. PCR used 60 Vbeta primers and 13 Jbeta primers. Assay used: immunoSEQ multiplex PCR; TCRdb lists only in-frame clones, some missing. Here the sample spans 200,000 to 250,000 clones, 60% to 80% being singletons. The sample was PBMCs. Every receptor here comes from a woman aged 30 to 39 in good health and CMV-seronegative.

The CDR3 DNA reads as TGTGCCAGCAGCTTCGGGAGTGGGGGAAACATTCAGTACTTC. Translated, it gives CASSFGSGGNIQYF. The genes are TRBV5-6 and TRBJ2-4; D may be TRBD2 (6 bases). This CDR3 comprises 14 residues. Trimming took off 2 bases at V and 6 bases at J, with 12 bases between the two ends. Germline CDR1 reads SGHDT; CDR2 reads YYEEEE.

The chain links TRBV18 to TRBJ1-1; D is uncertain. The CDR3 has 15 residues. CDR1 KGHSH and CDR2 LQKENI come from the germline V gene. Trimming took 3 bases from V and 0 from J, leaving 11 bases between them. The CDR3 here is CASSPTREMNTEAFF. For the CDR3, the DNA is TGTGCCAGCTCACCCACGCGAGAGATGAACACTGAAGCTTTCTTT.

The rearrangement joins TRBV29-1 to TRBJ1-2, with a weak D call TRBD1 (6 bases). Looked up from germline, CDR1 is SQVTM and CDR2 is ANQGSEA. The V end was cut by 0 bases, the J end by 7 bases, with 15 bases between. The CDR3 spans 14 residues. The CDR3, as DNA: TGCAGCGTTGAAGATCTTTCAGGGGACGGTGGCTACACCTTC. Its protein product is CSVEDLSGDGGYTF.

On this clone itself: One end of the junction varies from germline; a read error may be responsible. This specimen includes other DNA sequences encoding the same CDR3. This chain joins TRBV7-9 and TRBJ1-1; D uncertain. The CDR3 has 12 amino acids. The germline V gene encodes CDR1 SEHNR and CDR2 FQNEAQ (reference sequence). Here the CDR3 DNA reads TGTTCCAGCAGCTCAGGGAACACTGAAGCTTTCTTT. Amino acid sequence: CSSSSGNTEAFF. The entire variable domain, with the rest obtained from reference TRBV7-9 and TRBJ1-1, is as follows: DTGVSQNPRHKITKRGQNVTFRCDPISEHNRLYWYRQTLGQGPEFLTYFQNEAQLEKSRLLSDRFSAERPKGSFSTLEIQRTEQGDSAMYLCSSSSGNTEAFFGQGTRLTVV.

The genes are TRBV7-9 and TRBJ2-7, with D perhaps TRBD2 (6 bases). Germline-derived CDR1 and CDR2 are SEHNR and FQNEAQ (reference sequence). This CDR3 contains 13 residues. Trimming removed 3 bases at V and 6 bases at J, with 12 bases between. CDR3 residues: CASSLRDLGEQYF. The CDR3 DNA reads as TGTGCCAGCAGCTTGAGGGACTTGGGCGAGCAGTACTTC.

This clone has just one count. This sequence joins TRBV5-6 and TRBJ2-1, with TRBD1 matching over 7 bases. Germline V gene sequence: CDR1 SGHDT, CDR2 YYEEEE. With V trimmed by 2 bases and J by 4 bases, 3 bases remained unmatched. The CDR3 runs 14 residues. CDR3 DNA sequence: TGTGCCAGCAGCTTAAGGGACAGTTACAATGAGCAGTTCTTC. Its protein is CASSLRDSYNEQFF.

V and J are TRBV29-1 and TRBJ2-1; D call uncertain. Germline V gene lookup returns CDR1 SQVTM and CDR2 ANQGSEA. The CDR3 totals 14 residues. Trimming took 8 bases from V and 12 from J, leaving 26 bases between them. The chain's CDR3 is CSHRDNIGSTRQFF. Written as DNA, the CDR3 is TGCAGCCACCGAGACAACATCGGTTCAACCCGGCAGTTCTTC.

As to this clone: One junction end does not reproduce the germline sequence, and a read error may be involved. The rearrangement links TRBV2 to TRBJ2-5, with 7 bases lining up with TRBD2. Germline V gene sequence: CDR1 SNHLY, CDR2 FYNNEI. The CDR3 runs to 14 residues. The CDR3 region has the DNA TGTGACAGCAGTGCCGGGGGGTGCGAAGAGACCCAGTACTTC. It codes for CDSSAGGCEETQYF.

The chain carries TRBV27 and TRBJ2-7, with D perhaps matching TRBD2 (7 bases). Trimming took off 5 bases at V and 4 bases at J, with 27 bases between the two ends. The germline CDR1 and CDR2 sequences are MNHEY and SMNVEV (reference sequence). There are 18 residues in the CDR3. CDR3 DNA sequence: TGTGCCAGCAGTCGACTGGGGGTCCGGGGGGCCGGTATTTACGAGCAGTACTTC. Its protein product is CASSRLGVRGAGIYEQYF.

This clone was counted once. The chain recombines TRBV30 with TRBJ1-2; tentative D call: TRBD1 (5 bases). This CDR3 has 14 amino acids. CDR1 is GTSNPN, CDR2 SVGIG, per germline (reference sequence). With 0 bases removed from V and 4 bases from J, the gap between germline ends came to 12 bases. In DNA, the CDR3 is TGTGCCTGGAGTGTAAAGGGGAAGATCTATGGCTACACCTTC. Translating gives CAWSVKGKIYGYTF. Drawing the rest from reference TRBV30 and TRBJ1-2, the complete variable domain is SQTIHQWPATLVQPVGSPLSLECTVEGTSNPNLYWYRQAAGRGLQLLFYSVGIGQISSEVPQNLSASRPQDRQFILSSKKLLLSDSGFYLCAWSVKGKIYGYTFGSGTRLTVV.

Only a few counts were recorded for this clone. The chain links TRBV12-1 to TRBJ1-4; TRBD1 reflects the table's D call only, with no check against the DNA. TRBV12-1 is marked as a pseudogene. The CDR3 sequence is 14 residues long. This chain's CDR3 is CASSLDQGLRKLFF. In DNA form, the CDR3 reads TGTGCCAGCAGCTTGGACCAGGGGTTGCGAAAACTGTTTTTT.

The rearrangement joins TRBV6-4 to TRBJ1-4, with 11 nucleotides matching TRBD1. Unmatched junction bases numbered 16, after V lost 3 bases and J lost 10 bases. The CDR3 has 18 residues. Germline loops: CDR1 MRHNA, CDR2 SNTAGT. The DNA for the CDR3 is TGTGCCAGCAGTGAGCGGTTAGGACAGGGGGCATATCCGAGAAAACTGTTTTTT. Amino acid sequence: CASSERLGQGAYPRKLFF.

This chain connects TRBV19 to TRBJ1-2; a weak D match, TRBD1 (6 bases). Germline values: CDR1 LNHDA, CDR2 SQIVND (reference sequence). The V gene lost 3 bases and the J gene lost 7 bases, with 15 bases spanning the gap. The CDR3 is made up of 14 amino acids. CDR3 DNA sequence: TGTGCCAGTAGTATCCCCGGACTAGGGGGTGGCTACACCTTC. This encodes CASSIPGLGGGYTF.

This clone appeared a few times. The chain joins TRBV10-2 to TRBJ2-3, with D maybe TRBD2 (5 bases). The CDR3 consists of 16 residues. CDR1 and CDR2 from the germline V gene are WSHSY and SAAADI. The V gene lost 10 bases and the J gene lost 3 bases, with 23 bases spanning the gap. The CDR3 DNA reads TGCGCCACCTTGCTCCCTTTCGGGAAAATGACAGATACGCAGTATTTT. Translated: CATLLPFGKMTDTQYF.

This clone was detected once. This rearrangement joins TRBV6-5 to TRBJ1-2; TRBD1 matches at 8 bases. V lost 6 bases and J lost 4; bases outside the gene matches: 4. This CDR3 spans 13 amino acids. Germline lookup yields CDR1 MNHEY and CDR2 SVGAGI. As DNA, the CDR3 is TGTGCCAGCAGCCCGGGACAGGTCTATGGCTACACCTTC. This sequence encodes CASSPGQVYGYTF.

Here the CDR3 DNA reads TGTGCCAGCAGTGATGATGGACAAGCTAACAATGAGCAGTTCTTC. Its translation: CASSDDGQANNEQFF. The rearrangement uses TRBV2 and TRBJ2-1, with a possible D match to TRBD1 (5 bases). Trimming took off 3 bases at V and 5 bases at J, with 14 bases between the two ends. The germline gives CDR1 SNHLY, CDR2 FYNNEI. CDR3 length: 15 amino acids. The variable domain in full, completed from reference TRBV2 and TRBJ2-1, reads EPEVTQTPSHQVTQMGQEVILRCVPISNHLYFYWYRQILGQKVEFLVSFYNNEISEKSEIFDDQFSVERPDGSNFTLKIRSTKLEDSAMYFCASSDDGQANNEQFFGPGTRLTVL.

This chain uses TRBV7-8 with TRBJ2-3; TRBD2 matches 7 bases. With 1 base clipped from V and 1 base from J, the junction kept 5 bases outside the gene matches. Germline CDR1 and CDR2: SGHVS and FQNEAQ. This CDR3 comprises 16 residues. The CDR3 DNA sequence: TGTGCCAGCAGCTTAGGGATAGCGGGTGGCACAGATACGCAGTATTTT. It translates to CASSLGIAGGTDTQYF.

CDR3 protein: CASSEGRGRTDTQYF. In nucleotides, the CDR3 is TGTGCCAGCAGTGAGGGCAGGGGCCGCACAGATACGCAGTATTTT. This sequence joins TRBV2 and TRBJ2-3; maybe TRBD1 (6 bases). Between the trimmed V and J ends, which lost 3 bases and 1 base, there was a span of 11 bases. The CDR3 extends over 15 amino acids. Germline V lookup: CDR1 SNHLY, CDR2 FYNNEI.

The V and J genes are TRBV4-2 and TRBJ2-7; TRBD2 aligns across 14 bases. The CDR3 sequence is 20 residues long. From germline, CDR1 is LGHNA and CDR2 YNFKEQ. Trimming at V came to 0 bases and at J to 3 bases, leaving 13 bases not matched to a gene. This CDR3 is CASSQELRLAGGVLSYEQYF. Here the CDR3 DNA reads TGTGCCAGCAGCCAAGAATTAAGACTAGCGGGAGGGGTATTAAGCTACGAGCAGTACTTC.

CDR3 bases: TGTGCCAGCAGCCCCCCCGGACAGCCTTACGAGCAGTACTTC. As protein: CASSPPGQPYEQYF. This chain links TRBV7-9 with TRBJ2-5; TRBD1 is a possible D gene (6 bases). TRBJ2-7 matches the DNA end more closely, so the J call is doubtful. The CDR3 covers 14 residues. Germline CDR1 reads SEHNR; CDR2 reads FQNEAQ (reference sequence).

This sequence joins TRBV29-1 and TRBJ2-1; maybe TRBD1 (6 bases). V was clipped by 3 bases and J by 0 bases, with 12 bases between them. The CDR3 has 15 amino acids. Germline CDR1 and CDR2: SQVTM and ANQGSEA. The CDR3 coding sequence is TGCAGCGTTGAGGTGGGGACACCCTCCTACAATGAGCAGTTCTTC. This translates into CSVEVGTPSYNEQFF.